Shown below are 5 T cell receptor beta chains from a single sample sequenced in a study of blood T cells in healthy people across ages. The second PCR ran about 6 to 11 cycles with a sample-barcoded 5' primer and J-beta primers. TCRdb fed the 5' RACE reads into MiXCR, producing one record per CDR3 protein. The sample yields some 1.5 million distinct CDR3 sequences, 28% seen once. Sequencing was carried out using blood. These receptors were collected from a woman in her twenties or thirties in good health.

The rearrangement uses TRBV7-9 and TRBJ2-7; 9 positions agree with TRBD2. The CDR3 runs 15 residues. Per the germline V gene, CDR1 is SEHNR and CDR2 is FQNEAQ (reference sequence). The V and J ends lost 4 bases and 2 bases, in that order; junction bases with no gene match: 6. The CDR3: CASSSSGLAAYEQYF. CDR3 nucleotides: TGTGCCAGCAGCTCGTCGGGACTAGCAGCCTACGAGCAGTACTTC.

This clonotype was found a few times. The V call is TRBV20-1, the J call TRBJ2-3; 9 bases are shared with TRBD2. Germline-derived CDR1 and CDR2 are DFQATT and SNEGSKA (reference sequence). V was pared by 5 bases and J by 5 bases, with 14 bases of the junction left unmatched. The CDR3 covers 16 residues. CDR3 sequence (DNA): TGCAGTGCTTCCACCCCCGTAGCGGGAGTAAGAGATACGCAGTATTTT. Translating gives CSASTPVAGVRDTQYF.

The genes are TRBV20-1 and TRBJ2-3, with unresolved D. The CDR3 has 12 amino acids. Trimming cost V 4 bases and J 6 bases, with 11 bases left between them. CDR1 and CDR2 from the germline V gene are DFQATT and SNEGSKA (reference sequence). CDR3 amino acids: CSATTSADTQYF. The CDR3, as DNA: TGCAGTGCTACGACCAGTGCTGATACGCAGTATTTT.

This clonotype has a handful of counts. The rearrangement links TRBV24-1 to TRBJ2-1; D is perhaps TRBD2 (5 bases). The CDR3 has 14 residues. Trimming pared 5 bases from V and 6 bases from J, leaving 13 bases between. Germline CDR1 and CDR2: KGHDR and SFDVKD. CDR3 loop: CATSGDGILNEQFF. CDR3 bases: TGTGCCACCAGTGGAGACGGGATTCTCAATGAGCAGTTCTTC.

This rearrangement joins TRBV30 to TRBJ1-1; D is perhaps TRBD1 (5 bases). V was cut by 3 bases and J by 10 bases, with 9 bases left in between. CDR3 length: 10 amino acids. The germline gives CDR1 GTSNPN, CDR2 SVGIG (reference sequence). CDR3 nucleotides: TGTGCCTGGAGGGGGCTGGGAGCTTTCTTT. It codes for CAWRGLGAFF.